A selection of T cell receptor beta chains follows, all from one sample in a study of shared clonotypes between healthy human individuals. The method was immunoSEQ multiplex PCR; TCRdb's version includes in-frame clones alone and lacks a portion of them. The sample carries more than 900,000 clones, 75% to 80% recorded once. What was sequenced was memory CD4+ T cells from PBMCs. Every receptor here comes from a man between 18 and 29 years old in good health. Some clones in this sample may be carry-over from other donors' samples. Each CDR3 is given with its conserved first and last residue.

cdr3_aa j_call v_call
CASSFQATGELFF TRBJ2-2 TRBV7-3
CASRKRSYEQYF TRBJ2-7 TRBV28
CASGFSGGLMNTEAFF TRBJ1-1 TRBV12-5
CSVEIRGKLFF TRBJ1-4 TRBV29-1
CASSLQSGGPSAYEQYF TRBJ2-7 TRBV28
CASSNPTRGPNTGELFF TRBJ2-2 TRBV11-2
CASSSGTNRGNTIYF TRBJ1-3 TRBV28
CASSLSGGISYEQYF TRBJ2-7 TRBV28
CASSVGFSGNTIYF TRBJ1-3 TRBV9
CASSAVRSGANVLTF TRBJ2-6 TRBV5-6
CASSEGRQGGHSEQFF TRBJ2-1 TRBV6-1
CASWGASGEETQYF TRBJ2-5 TRBV5-1
CASKKGSGANVLTF TRBJ2-6 TRBV7-9
CAISIGTGTTGELFF TRBJ2-2 TRBV7-9
CASSAPIGGTNEKLFF TRBJ1-4 TRBV6-1
CASSQETLGEQYF TRBJ2-7 TRBV4-1
CASIDRGTNNQPQHF TRBJ1-5 TRBV19
CASSIWASADTQYF TRBJ2-3 TRBV19
CASSEAWGSGGGYTF TRBJ1-2 TRBV6-1
CASSIATGGGYTF TRBJ1-2 TRBV19
CASSTTSVSNEQFF TRBJ2-1 TRBV5-1
CASSFYTGSGELFF TRBJ2-2 TRBV5-4
CAISESSFTGRNQPQHF TRBJ1-5 TRBV10-3
CASSPRTGGNQPQHF TRBJ1-5 TRBV6-1
CASVGGRSYNEQFF TRBJ2-1 TRBV5-4
CSARTGGPQHF TRBJ1-5 TRBV20-1
CASSPDWARADTQYF TRBJ2-3 TRBV19
CASTIRGSSGETQYF TRBJ2-5 TRBV6-5
CASSARGSTYEQYF TRBJ2-7 TRBV9
CASSSAQTQETQYF TRBJ2-5 TRBV28
CASSPPPLSTDTQYF TRBJ2-3 TRBV9
CASSLIQTHEQYF TRBJ2-7 TRBV27
CASREELSELFF TRBJ2-2 TRBV11-3
CASSSQAGGYEQYF TRBJ2-7 TRBV7-6
CASSLEGGYRDEQYF TRBJ2-7 TRBV5-4
CASSSGQSDSEAFF TRBJ1-1 TRBV7-3
CASRPGGRATTGELFF TRBJ2-2 TRBV2
CASSLGDAGELFF TRBJ2-2 TRBV11-1
CASSLVASALADTQYF TRBJ2-3 TRBV5-1
CATYRGQGYTF TRBJ1-2 TRBV6-6
CASSPRLVGHNEQFF TRBJ2-1 TRBV27
CASSLGGWETQYF TRBJ2-5 TRBV7-9
CAWRPTKNIQYF TRBJ2-4 TRBV30
CASNQALGLVSGGELFF TRBJ2-2 TRBV4-1
CSVTGGTEAFF TRBJ1-1 TRBV29-1
CASSFTGTATYEQYF TRBJ2-7 TRBV5-4
CASSLVDRNLYGYTF TRBJ1-2 TRBV28
CAISDFGQGSAGELFF TRBJ2-2 TRBV10-3
CASSWGPPDNTEAFF TRBJ1-1 TRBV5-1
CASRPTGTRTEAFF TRBJ1-1 TRBV7-2
CAWSGEGYGYTF TRBJ1-2 TRBV30
CASSQVGQGIDEQFF TRBJ2-1 TRBV7-2